These T cell receptor beta chains were read from a single sample in a study of human T cells and chemical hapten exposure. TCRdb fed the RACE reads into MiXCR, producing one record per CDR3 protein. This table has over 45,000 distinct CDR3 sequences, roughly 4% appearing once. The source material was whole blood. These receptor sequences come from a female donor in good health. Some clones in this sample may be carry-over from other donors' samples. CDR3s include the opening cysteine and the closing phenylalanine or tryptophan. D genes are given only for firm matches. Size is omitted from some rows. Given values are once, few, many or a class for expanded clones.

D	V	size	J	DNA	CDR3
-	TRBV12-3/TRBV12-4	many	TRBJ1-2	TGTGCCAGCAGCCCTGTGCGGAGGGGATTCTATGGCTACACCTTC	CASSPVRRGFYGYTF
TRBD1	TRBV5-1	many	TRBJ1-5	TGCGCCAGCAGCTTGAATACAGGGGGAAATCAGCCCCAGCATTTT	CASSLNTGGNQPQHF
-	TRBV12-3/TRBV12-4	many	TRBJ1-3	TGTGCCAGCAGTTTAGTGGGTGGCGGAAACACCATATATTTT	CASSLVGGGNTIYF
TRBD1	TRBV5-1	-	TRBJ2-4	TGCGCCAGCAGCCCCTGGGACAGGGGGCGTCCGGATCTAGCCAAAAACATTCAGTACTTC	CASSPWDRGRPDLAKNIQYF
-	TRBV20-1	many	TRBJ2-3	TGCAGTGCCCCGGAGAGGGGGGCCGGTACGCAGTATTTT	CSAPERGAGTQYF
-	TRBV3-1	-	TRBJ2-7	TGTGCCAGCAGCCAAGATCGTGGGTATGTCAACACCTACGAGCAGTACTTC	CASSQDRGYVNTYEQYF
-	TRBV7-8	many	TRBJ2-6	TGTGCCAGCAGCTTAGTCAGGTCCAGCTCTGGGGCCAACGTCCTGACTTTC	CASSLVRSSSGANVLTF
-	TRBV7-9	many	TRBJ1-2	TGTGCCAGCAGCTTCAGGGTCGGTAGAGGACCCAACTATGGCTACACCTTC	CASSFRVGRGPNYGYTF
TRBD1	TRBV5-4	many	TRBJ2-7	TGTGCCAGCAGCTTGACAGGGGGGAACTACGAGCAGTACTTC	CASSLTGGNYEQYF
-	TRBV20-1	many	TRBJ1-5	TGCAGTGCCTCTAGAAGTCGGGGCAATCCATATAGCAATCAGCCCCAGCATTTT	CSASRSRGNPYSNQPQHF
-	TRBV4-2	many	TRBJ2-7	TGTGCCAGCAGCCAAGATAAAATGGGAGCCTACGAGCAGTACTTC	CASSQDKMGAYEQYF
-	TRBV5-1	many	TRBJ2-6	TGCGCCAGTAAATCCTGGGGAACTGGGGCCAACGTCCTGACTTTC	CASKSWGTGANVLTF
-	TRBV20-1	many	TRBJ1-4	TGCAGTGCTAGAGATGTGAGAAGGGCTGCAACTAATGAAAAACTGTTTTTT	CSARDVRRAATNEKLFF
-	TRBV7-9	many	TRBJ1-1	TGTGCCAGCAGCTGCCCGGGGCTGGGGGCTGAAGCTTTCTTT	CASSCPGLGAEAFF
-	TRBV10-3	many	TRBJ1-6	TGTGCCATCAACCAACAGGGTGTTGATTCACCCCTCCACTTT	CAINQQGVDSPLHF
-	TRBV6-2/TRBV6-3	many	TRBJ2-1	TGTGCCAGCAGTCGGGTAAACGGGATGAGCTCCTACAATGAGCAGTTCTTC	CASSRVNGMSSYNEQFF
-	TRBV6-5	many	TRBJ2-2	TGTGCCAGCAGTTACCCACGATCGGGGAGAAACACCGGGGAGCTGTTTTTT	CASSYPRSGRNTGELFF
TRBD1	TRBV20-1	many	TRBJ1-2	TGCAGTGCTAGAGTATGGGACAGGGGGAATTTGGCTGGAGCTAACTATGGCTACACCTTC	CSARVWDRGNLAGANYGYTF
-	TRBV29-1	many	TRBJ2-2	TGCAGCGTTGGGAGTGAGCGGTACACCGGGGAGCTGTTTTTT	CSVGSERYTGELFF
-	TRBV20-1	few	TRBJ1-2	TGCAGTGCTAGAGATTCCGGGGGGGGGGGCGACACCTTC	CSARDSGGGGDTF
-	TRBV4-2	few	TRBJ2-5	TGTGCCAGCAGCCAAGATAGGAGCGGTTCGTTTGAGACCCAGTACTTC	CASSQDRSGSFETQYF
TRBD2	TRBV7-8	many	TRBJ2-1	TGTGCCAGCTCCGTAGCGGGTCCACGCTCCTACAATGAGCAGTTCTTC	CASSVAGPRSYNEQFF
-	TRBV7-2	many	TRBJ1-2	TGTGCCAGCAGCTATGGTATAGGGGATGGCTACACCTTC	CASSYGIGDGYTF
TRBD2	TRBV5-4	many	TRBJ2-3	TGTGCCAGCAGTTCCGGACCCAGCGGGGTTAGCACAGATACGCAGTATTTT	CASSSGPSGVSTDTQYF
TRBD1	TRBV20-1	many	TRBJ1-5	TGCAGTGCTAGCAGCGCGGGACAGGTGATAATTTTT	CSASSAGQVIIF
TRBD1	TRBV18	many	TRBJ2-7	TGTGCCAGCTCGAAGGGACAGGGAAATTACGAGCAGTACTTC	CASSKGQGNYEQYF
-	TRBV7-9	many	TRBJ1-2	TGTGCCAGCAACAGCTTACACGGCTACACCTTC	CASNSLHGYTF
-	TRBV7-3	many	TRBJ2-1	TGTGCCAGCAGCTTAACCCGCTCCTACAATGAGCAGTTCTTC	CASSLTRSYNEQFF
-	TRBV27	many	TRBJ2-2	TGTGCCAGCGGAACCGCGAACACCGGGGAGCTGTTTTTT	CASGTANTGELFF
TRBD1	TRBV20-1	many	TRBJ1-6	TGCAGTGCTAGAGAGCAGCCTAGACAGGGTTGGGTACCCCTCCACTTT	CSAREQPRQGWVPLHF
-	TRBV9	many	TRBJ2-3	TGTGCCAGCAGCGTAGCAGTGCACCCGTCAGATACGCAGTATTTT	CASSVAVHPSDTQYF
-	TRBV29-1	many	TRBJ1-1	TGCAGCGTTGAAGGGGATTACACTGAAGCTTTCTTT	CSVEGDYTEAFF
-	TRBV2	many	TRBJ2-2	TGTGCCAGCAGTTTACCGGGACTCTCCGGGGAGCTGTTTTTT	CASSLPGLSGELFF
-	TRBV6-1	many	TRBJ1-5	TGTGCCAGCAGTGAATGGGGTTATAGCAATCAGCCCCAGCATTTT	CASSEWGYSNQPQHF
-	TRBV29-1	many	TRBJ1-1	TGCAGCGTTGAGTCGGCGGCGAACACTGAAGCTTTCTTT	CSVESAANTEAFF
-	TRBV11-2	many	TRBJ1-2	TGTGCCAGCAGCTTAGATTGGGGGCAGGAACCGTTGCGAGGCTACACCTTC	CASSLDWGQEPLRGYTF
-	TRBV2	many	TRBJ2-3	TGTGCCAGCAGTGAAGGGGGGCGGGGGAGACTCACAGATACGCAGTATTTT	CASSEGGRGRLTDTQYF
TRBD1	TRBV6-6	many	TRBJ1-5	TGTGCCAGCAGCCGAGGGACAGGCCTCTATCAGCCCCAGCATTTT	CASSRGTGLYQPQHF
TRBD2	TRBV9	many	TRBJ2-3	TGTGCCAGCAGCGTGGGAGGGGCGGGCACAGATACGCAGTATTTT	CASSVGGAGTDTQYF
TRBD2	TRBV20-1	many	TRBJ2-3	TGCAGTGCTAGAGATCCCGGGACTAGCGGGGTGGGGGGTACGCAGTATTTT	CSARDPGTSGVGGTQYF
-	TRBV4-2	many	TRBJ2-1	TGTGCCAGCTGCGGGGTGGGTAGCTCCTACAATGAGCAGTTCTTC	CASCGVGSSYNEQFF
-	TRBV20-1	many	TRBJ2-1	TGCAGTGCCGAAAGCAGGGGGGGAACCCACAACTACAATGAGCAGTTCTTC	CSAESRGGTHNYNEQFF
-	TRBV2	many	TRBJ1-5	TGTGCCATAGGGGGGCAGATAAGCAATCAGCCCCAGCATTTT	CAIGGQISNQPQHF
-	TRBV15	many	TRBJ2-3	TGTGCCACCAGCAGAGATCCAAGGGCAGATACGCAGTATTTT	CATSRDPRADTQYF
-	TRBV6-2/TRBV6-3	many	TRBJ2-7	TGTGCCAGCAGTCGGGCCTACGAGCAGTACTTC	CASSRAYEQYF
-	TRBV3-1	many	TRBJ2-1	TGTGCCAGCAGCCTTAAGGTGAGCTCCTACAATGAGCAGTTCTTC	CASSLKVSSYNEQFF
-	TRBV12-3/TRBV12-4	many	TRBJ1-5	TGTGCCAGCAGTTCTCGACGCAGGGTTAGCGGAGGTCAGCCCCAGCATTTT	CASSSRRRVSGGQPQHF
-	TRBV24-1	many	TRBJ1-5	TGTGCCACGGGGCCGGCAGGCGCGGGCAATCAGCCCCAGCATTTT	CATGPAGAGNQPQHF
TRBD1	TRBV6-2/TRBV6-3	many	TRBJ2-1	TGTGCCAGCAGTCACCCGGGACAGTACCTTCCATCCTACAATGAGCAGTTCTTC	CASSHPGQYLPSYNEQFF
-	TRBV4-3	many	TRBJ2-2	TGCGCCAGCAGCAAGGGTGGCAACCTGTACCCGAACACCGGGGAGCTGTTTTTT	CASSKGGNLYPNTGELFF
-	TRBV25-1	many	TRBJ1-2	TGTGGCCAAGACAGAGACTATGGCTACACCTTC	CGQDRDYGYTF
-	TRBV12-3/TRBV12-4	many	TRBJ1-5	TGTGCCAGCAGTTTAGCGCCAAGGTCACTTAATCAGCCCCAGCATTTT	CASSLAPRSLNQPQHF
-	TRBV5-4	many	TRBJ2-3	TGTGCCAGCAGCTTGTTCTACACCTCAAATAAGACAGATACGCAGTATTTT	CASSLFYTSNKTDTQYF
-	TRBV11-3	many	TRBJ1-1	TGTGCCAGCAGCTTAGGAGCGAACACTGAAGCTTTCTTT	CASSLGANTEAFF
TRBD2	TRBV12-3/TRBV12-4	many	TRBJ2-3	TGTGCCAGCAGCCCGGGGGGTAGTCAAGATACGCAGTATTTT	CASSPGGSQDTQYF